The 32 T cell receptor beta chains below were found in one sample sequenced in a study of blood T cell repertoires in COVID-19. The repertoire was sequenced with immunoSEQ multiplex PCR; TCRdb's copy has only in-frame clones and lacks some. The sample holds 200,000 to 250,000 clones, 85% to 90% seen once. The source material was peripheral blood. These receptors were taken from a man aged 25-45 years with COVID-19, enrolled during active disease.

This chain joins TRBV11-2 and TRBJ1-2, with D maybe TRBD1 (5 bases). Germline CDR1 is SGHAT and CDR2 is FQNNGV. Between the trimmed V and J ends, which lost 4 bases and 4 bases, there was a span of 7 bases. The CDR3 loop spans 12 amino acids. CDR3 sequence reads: CASSSGAYGYTF. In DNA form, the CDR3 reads TGTGCCAGCAGCTCTGGGGCCTATGGCTACACCTTC.

CDR3 in DNA: TGTGCCAGTCTACCTCGGGGGACAGCAACCTACGAGCAGTACTTC. Its protein is CASLPRGTATYEQYF. V usage is TRBV2 and J usage is TRBJ2-7; weak D call: TRBD1 (7 bases). This CDR3 spans 15 amino acids. Germline V gene data show CDR1 as SNHLY and CDR2 as FYNNEI. Trimming removed 9 bases from V and 2 bases from J, with 20 bases in between. The entire variable domain, with the rest obtained from reference TRBV2 and TRBJ2-7, is as follows: EPEVTQTPSHQVTQMGQEVILRCVPISNHLYFYWYRQILGQKVEFLVSFYNNEISEKSEIFDDQFSVERPDGSNFTLKIRSTKLEDSAMYFCASLPRGTATYEQYFGPGTRLTVT.

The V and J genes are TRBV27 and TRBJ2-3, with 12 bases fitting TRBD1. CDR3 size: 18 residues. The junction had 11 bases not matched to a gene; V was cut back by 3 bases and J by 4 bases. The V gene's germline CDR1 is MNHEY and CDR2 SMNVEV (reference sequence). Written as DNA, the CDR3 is TGTGCCAGCAGTTTGGGGGGGTGGGGGACAGGGGGCGCAGATACGCAGTATTTT. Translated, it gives CASSLGGWGTGGADTQYF.

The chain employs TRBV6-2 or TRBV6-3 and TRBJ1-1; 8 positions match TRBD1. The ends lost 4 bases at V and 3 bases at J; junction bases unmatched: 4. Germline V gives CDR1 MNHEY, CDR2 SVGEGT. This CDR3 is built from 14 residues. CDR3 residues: CASSFLDRDTEAFF. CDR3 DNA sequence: TGTGCCAGCAGTTTCCTGGACAGGGACACTGAAGCTTTCTTT.

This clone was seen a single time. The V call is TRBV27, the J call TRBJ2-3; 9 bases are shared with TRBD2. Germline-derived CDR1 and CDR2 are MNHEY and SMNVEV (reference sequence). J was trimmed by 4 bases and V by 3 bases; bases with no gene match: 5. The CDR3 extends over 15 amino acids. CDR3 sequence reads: CASSFASGASDTQYF. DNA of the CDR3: TGTGCCAGCAGTTTCGCTAGCGGGGCGTCAGATACGCAGTATTTT.

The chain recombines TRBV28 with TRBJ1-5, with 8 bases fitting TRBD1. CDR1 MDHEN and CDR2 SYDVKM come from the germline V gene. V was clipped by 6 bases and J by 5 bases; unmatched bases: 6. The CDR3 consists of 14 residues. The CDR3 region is CASRVPTGDQPQHF. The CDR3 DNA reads TGTGCCAGCAGAGTACCGACAGGGGATCAGCCCCAGCATTTT. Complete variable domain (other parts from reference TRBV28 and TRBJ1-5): DVKVTQSSRYLVKRTGEKVFLECVQDMDHENMFWYRQDPGLGLRLIYFSYDVKMKEKGDIPEGYSVSREKKERFSLILESASTNQTSMYLCASRVPTGDQPQHFGDGTRLSIL.

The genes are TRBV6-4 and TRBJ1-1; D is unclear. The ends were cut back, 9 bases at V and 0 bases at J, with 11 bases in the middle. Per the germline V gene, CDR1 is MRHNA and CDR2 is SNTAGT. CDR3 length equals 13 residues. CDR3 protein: CASSWYMNTEAFF. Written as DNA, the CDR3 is TGTGCCAGTTCCTGGTACATGAACACTGAAGCTTTCTTT.

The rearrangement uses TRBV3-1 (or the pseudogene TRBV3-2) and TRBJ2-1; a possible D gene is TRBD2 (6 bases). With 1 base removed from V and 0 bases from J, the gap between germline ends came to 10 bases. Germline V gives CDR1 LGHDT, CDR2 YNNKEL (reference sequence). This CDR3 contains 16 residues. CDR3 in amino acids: CASSQGLGGSYNEQFF. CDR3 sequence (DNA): TGTGCCAGCAGCCAAGGACTGGGGGGCTCCTACAATGAGCAGTTCTTC.

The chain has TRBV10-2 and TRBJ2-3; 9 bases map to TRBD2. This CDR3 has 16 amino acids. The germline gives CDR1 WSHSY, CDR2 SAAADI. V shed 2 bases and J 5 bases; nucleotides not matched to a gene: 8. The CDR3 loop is CASSERGGGAEDTQYF. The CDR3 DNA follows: TGCGCCAGCAGTGAGAGAGGCGGGGGGGCTGAAGATACGCAGTATTTT.

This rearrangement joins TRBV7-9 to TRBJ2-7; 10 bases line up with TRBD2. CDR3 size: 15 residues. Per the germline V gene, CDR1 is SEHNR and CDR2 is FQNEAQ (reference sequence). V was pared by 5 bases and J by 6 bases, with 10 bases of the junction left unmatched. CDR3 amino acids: CASSRETSGDPEQYF. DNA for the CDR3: TGTGCCAGCAGCCGTGAAACTAGCGGGGATCCCGAGCAGTACTTC.

Written as DNA, the CDR3 is TGTGCCAGCAGTGGGCAGCTTATGGGACCGGGACTAGCGGGAGAAGATACGCAGTATTTT. Encoded protein: CASSGQLMGPGLAGEDTQYF. The V and J genes are TRBV27 and TRBJ2-3; 14 bases agree with TRBD2. This CDR3 has 20 amino acids. The V gene's germline CDR1 is MNHEY and CDR2 SMNVEV (reference sequence). V gave up 5 bases and J gave up 5 bases; unmatched junction bases: 18.

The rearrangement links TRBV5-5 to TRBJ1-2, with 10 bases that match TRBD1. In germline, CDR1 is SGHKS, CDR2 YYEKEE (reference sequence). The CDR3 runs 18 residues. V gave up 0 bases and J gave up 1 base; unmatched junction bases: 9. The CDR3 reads CASSLAVGTGALNYGYTF. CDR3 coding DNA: TGTGCCAGCAGCTTGGCAGTCGGGACAGGGGCCCTTAACTATGGCTACACCTTC.

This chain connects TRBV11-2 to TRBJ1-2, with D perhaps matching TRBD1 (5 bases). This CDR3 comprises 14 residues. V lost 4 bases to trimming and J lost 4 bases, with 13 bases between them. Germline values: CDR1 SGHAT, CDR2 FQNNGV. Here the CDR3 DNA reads TGTGCCAGCAGCTCGTCCGGACAAACCTATGGCTACACCTTC. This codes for CASSSSGQTYGYTF. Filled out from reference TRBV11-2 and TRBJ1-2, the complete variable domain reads EAGVAQSPRYKIIEKRQSVAFWCNPISGHATLYWYQQILGQGPKLLIQFQNNGVVDDSQLPKDRFSAERLKGVDSTLKIQPAKLEDSAVYLCASSSSGQTYGYTFGSGTRLTVV.

CDR3: CASSSTGADTQYF. As DNA, the CDR3 is TGTGCCAGCAGCTCTACAGGGGCAGATACGCAGTATTTT. The chain carries TRBV7-2 and TRBJ2-3; TRBD1 matches at 7 bases. The CDR3 totals 13 residues. The germline gives CDR1 SGHTA, CDR2 FQGNSA. Trimming took 4 bases from V and 4 from J; bases not matched to a gene: 2.

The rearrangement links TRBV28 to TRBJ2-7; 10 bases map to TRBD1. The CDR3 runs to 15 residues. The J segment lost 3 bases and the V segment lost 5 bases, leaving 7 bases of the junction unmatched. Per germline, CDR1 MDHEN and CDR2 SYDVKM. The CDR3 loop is CASSRTGTGVYEQYF. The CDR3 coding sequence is TGTGCCAGCAGTCGAACCGGGACAGGGGTCTACGAGCAGTACTTC.

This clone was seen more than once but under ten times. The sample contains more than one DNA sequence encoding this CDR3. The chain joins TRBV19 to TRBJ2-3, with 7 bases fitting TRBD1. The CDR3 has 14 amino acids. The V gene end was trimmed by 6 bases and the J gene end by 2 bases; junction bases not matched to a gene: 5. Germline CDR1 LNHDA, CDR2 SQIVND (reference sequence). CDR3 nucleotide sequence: TGTGCCAGTAGACCGACAGGGCTCACAGATACGCAGTATTTT. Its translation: CASRPTGLTDTQYF.

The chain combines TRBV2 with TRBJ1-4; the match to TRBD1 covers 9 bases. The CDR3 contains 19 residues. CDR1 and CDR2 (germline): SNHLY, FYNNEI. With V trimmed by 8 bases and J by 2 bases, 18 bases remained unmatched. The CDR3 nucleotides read TGTGCCAGCCGCACCTACAGGGGGCGGTTTCAGTTCACTAATGAAAAACTGTTTTTT. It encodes CASRTYRGRFQFTNEKLFF.

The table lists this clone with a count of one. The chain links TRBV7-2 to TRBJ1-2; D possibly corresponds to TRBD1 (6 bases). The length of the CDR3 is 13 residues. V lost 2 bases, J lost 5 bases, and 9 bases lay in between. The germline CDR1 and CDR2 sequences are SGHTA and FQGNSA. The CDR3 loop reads CASSLNRGYGYTF. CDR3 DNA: TGTGCCAGCAGCTTAAATAGGGGGTATGGCTACACCTTC.

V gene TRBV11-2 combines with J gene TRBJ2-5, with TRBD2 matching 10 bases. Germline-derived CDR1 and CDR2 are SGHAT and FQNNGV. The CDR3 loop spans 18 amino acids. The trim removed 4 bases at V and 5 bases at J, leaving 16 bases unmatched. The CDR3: CASSSLRRASGSGETQYF. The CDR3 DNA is TGTGCCAGCAGCTCCCTCAGGAGGGCTAGCGGGAGCGGGGAGACCCAGTACTTC.

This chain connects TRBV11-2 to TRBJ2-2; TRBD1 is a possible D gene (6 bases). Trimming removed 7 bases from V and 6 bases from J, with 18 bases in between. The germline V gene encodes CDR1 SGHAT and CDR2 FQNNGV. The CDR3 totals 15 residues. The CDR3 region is CASTLGTGSAGELFF. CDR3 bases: TGTGCCAGCACCCTGGGTACAGGGAGTGCCGGGGAGCTGTTTTTT.

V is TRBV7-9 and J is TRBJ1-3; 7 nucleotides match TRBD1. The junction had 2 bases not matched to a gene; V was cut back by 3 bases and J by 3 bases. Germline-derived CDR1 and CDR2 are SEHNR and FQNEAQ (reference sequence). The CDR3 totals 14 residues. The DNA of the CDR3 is TGTGCCAGCAGCTTGACAGGGTTTGGAAACACCATATATTTT. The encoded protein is CASSLTGFGNTIYF.

The CDR3 DNA reads as TGTGCCAGCGGCGCCTCAGGCGAACCCCTCCACTTT. Protein sequence: CASGASGEPLHF. V usage is TRBV6-5 and J usage is TRBJ1-6; no firm D call. The germline gives CDR1 MNHEY, CDR2 SVGAGI. The CDR3 covers 12 residues. Trimming took 8 bases from V and 12 from J, leaving 14 bases between them.

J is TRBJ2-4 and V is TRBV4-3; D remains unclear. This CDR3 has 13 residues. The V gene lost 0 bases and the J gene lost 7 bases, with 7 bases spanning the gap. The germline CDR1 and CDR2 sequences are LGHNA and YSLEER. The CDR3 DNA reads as TGCGCCAGCAGCCAAGATCTCTCGAACATTCAGTACTTC. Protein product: CASSQDLSNIQYF.

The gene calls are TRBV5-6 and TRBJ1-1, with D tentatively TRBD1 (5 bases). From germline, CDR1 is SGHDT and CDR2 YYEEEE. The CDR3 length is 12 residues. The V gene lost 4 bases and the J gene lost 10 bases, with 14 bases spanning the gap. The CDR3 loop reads CASSIRDVGAFF. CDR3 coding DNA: TGTGCCAGCAGCATCAGGGATGTAGGAGCTTTCTTT. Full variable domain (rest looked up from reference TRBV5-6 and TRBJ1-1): DAGVTQSPTHLIKTRGQQVTLRCSPKSGHDTVSWYQQALGQGPQFIFQYYEEEERQRGNFPDRFSGHQFPNYSSELNVNALLLGDSALYLCASSIRDVGAFFGQGTRLTVV.

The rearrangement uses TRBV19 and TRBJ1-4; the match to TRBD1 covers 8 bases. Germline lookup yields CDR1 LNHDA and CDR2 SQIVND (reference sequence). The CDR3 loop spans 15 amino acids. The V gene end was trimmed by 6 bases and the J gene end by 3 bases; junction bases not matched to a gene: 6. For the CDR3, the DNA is TGTGCCAGTAGGTCCGGGACAGGTTCTAATGAAAAACTGTTTTTT. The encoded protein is CASRSGTGSNEKLFF.

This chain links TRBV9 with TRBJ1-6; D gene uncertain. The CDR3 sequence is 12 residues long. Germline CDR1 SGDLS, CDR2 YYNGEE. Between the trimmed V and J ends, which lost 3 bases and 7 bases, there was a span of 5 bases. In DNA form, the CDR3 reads TGTGCCAGCAGCGCGCAGAATTCACCCCTCCACTTT. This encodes CASSAQNSPLHF.

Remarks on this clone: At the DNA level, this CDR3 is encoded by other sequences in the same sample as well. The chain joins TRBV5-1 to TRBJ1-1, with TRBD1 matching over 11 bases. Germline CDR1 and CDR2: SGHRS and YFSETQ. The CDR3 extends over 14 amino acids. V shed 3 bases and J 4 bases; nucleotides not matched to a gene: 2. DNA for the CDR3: TGCGCCAGCAGCTCCGGGACAGGGGGCACTGAAGCTTTCTTT. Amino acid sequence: CASSSGTGGTEAFF.

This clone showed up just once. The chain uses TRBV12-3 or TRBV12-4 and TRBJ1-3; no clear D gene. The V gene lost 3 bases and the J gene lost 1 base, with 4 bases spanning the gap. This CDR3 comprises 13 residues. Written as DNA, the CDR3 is TGTGCCAGCAGTTTCGTATCTGGAAACACCATATATTTT. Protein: CASSFVSGNTIYF.

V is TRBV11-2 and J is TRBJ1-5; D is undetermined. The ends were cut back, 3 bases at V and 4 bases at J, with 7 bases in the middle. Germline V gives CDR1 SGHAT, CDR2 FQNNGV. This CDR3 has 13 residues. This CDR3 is CASSFGRNQPQHF. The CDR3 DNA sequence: TGTGCCAGCAGCTTTGGCAGAAATCAGCCCCAGCATTTT.

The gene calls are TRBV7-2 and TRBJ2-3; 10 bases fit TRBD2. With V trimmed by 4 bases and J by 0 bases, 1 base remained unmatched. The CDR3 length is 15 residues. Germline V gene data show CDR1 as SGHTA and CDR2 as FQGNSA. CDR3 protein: CASSSSGGSTDTQYF. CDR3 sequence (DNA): TGTGCCAGCAGCTCTAGCGGGGGAAGCACAGATACGCAGTATTTT.

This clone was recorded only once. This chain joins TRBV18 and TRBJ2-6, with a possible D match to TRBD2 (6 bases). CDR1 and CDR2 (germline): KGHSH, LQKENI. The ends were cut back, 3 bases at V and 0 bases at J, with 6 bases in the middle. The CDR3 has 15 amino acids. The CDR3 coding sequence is TGTGCCAGCTCACCGGGGGGCTCTGGGGCCAACGTCCTGACTTTC. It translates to CASSPGGSGANVLTF.

The CDR3: CAIKAPGEEQPQHF. In DNA form, the CDR3 reads TGTGCCATAAAAGCACCGGGGGAGGAGCAGCCCCAGCATTTT. The chain has TRBV10-3 and TRBJ1-5, with D possibly being TRBD1 (5 bases). Trimming removed 9 bases from V and 7 bases from J, with 19 bases in between. The germline CDR1 and CDR2 sequences are ENHRY and SYGVKD. The CDR3 has 14 amino acids.